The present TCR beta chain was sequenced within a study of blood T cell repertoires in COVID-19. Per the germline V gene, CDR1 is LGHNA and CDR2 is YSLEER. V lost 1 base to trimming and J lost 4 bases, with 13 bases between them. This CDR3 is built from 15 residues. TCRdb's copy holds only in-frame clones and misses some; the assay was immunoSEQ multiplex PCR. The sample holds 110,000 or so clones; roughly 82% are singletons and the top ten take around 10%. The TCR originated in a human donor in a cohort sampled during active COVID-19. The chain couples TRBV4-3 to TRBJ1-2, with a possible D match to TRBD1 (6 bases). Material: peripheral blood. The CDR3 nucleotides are TGCGCCAGCAGCCAAGCTCCAGGGGAAGGCTATGGCTACACCTTC. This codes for CASSQAPGEGYGYTF.